This entry lists 27 T cell receptor beta chains sequenced from one sample in a study of regulatory T cells in long-lasting Graves disease. Stated time point: newly diagnosed GD, antithyroid drugs for less than 3 months. Construction of the TCR library relied on RNA isolated from PBMCs. To make TCR beta libraries, researchers used iRepertoire HTBI primers and Arm-PCR of CDR3 regions. TCRdb re-called the multiplex PCR reads through MiXCR, storing one row per CDR3 protein. The sample gives fewer than 650,000 distinct CDR3 sequences, about 16% of which show up once; approximately 12% is in the top ten. This sample also belongs to another study, concerning T cells in Graves' hyperthyroidism and ophthalmopathy.

Sequenced material: peripheral blood mononuclear cells (PBMCs), taken at new diagnosis, from a patient treated with antithyroid drugs. The receptors here all came from a young man with Graves disease.

The sample holds many counts of this clonotype. The rearrangement links TRBV27 to TRBJ2-7; 11 nucleotides match TRBD2. V was pared by 3 bases and J by 6 bases, with 4 bases of the junction left unmatched. CDR1 is MNHEY and CDR2 is SMNVEV in the germline V gene (reference sequence). This CDR3 has 14 residues. The CDR3 nucleotides are TGTGCCAGCAGTTTCACTAGCGGGAGTTTCGAGCAGTACTTC. This codes for CASSFTSGSFEQYF.

The rearrangement joins TRBV7-9 to TRBJ2-7; D gene ambiguous. The V gene's germline CDR1 is SEHNR and CDR2 FQNEAQ (reference sequence). Trimming removed 4 bases from V and 4 bases from J, with 14 bases in between. The CDR3 sequence is 14 residues long. CDR3 in amino acids: CASSSNIVVYEQYF. DNA of the CDR3: TGTGCCAGCAGCTCGAACATTGTTGTGTACGAGCAGTACTTC.

This clonotype has a count of ten or more. The chain has TRBV6-1 and TRBJ1-4; possibly TRBD1 for D (5 bases). CDR1 and CDR2 (germline): MNHNS, SASEGT. There are 14 residues in the CDR3. Trimming left V 10 bases short and J 7 bases short, with 19 bases between. The CDR3 region is CATGGGDLVEKLFF. In nucleotides, the CDR3 is TGTGCCACCGGCGGAGGGGACTTGGTTGAAAAACTGTTTTTT.

This clonotype came up many times. This chain's CDR3 is CASSSGTDNYGYTF. CDR3 nucleotide sequence: TGTGCCAGCAGTTCCGGGACAGATAACTATGGCTACACCTTC. The chain has TRBV12-3 or TRBV12-4 and TRBJ1-2; 7 nucleotides agree with TRBD1. This CDR3 is built from 14 residues. The V gene end was trimmed by 4 bases and the J gene end by 1 base; junction bases not matched to a gene: 3.

This chain joins TRBV19 and TRBJ1-1, with TRBD1 identical over 9 bases. The length of the CDR3 is 15 residues. V shed 5 bases, J shed 5 bases, and the junction held 9 bases outside the gene matches. The V gene's germline CDR1 is LNHDA and CDR2 SQIVND (reference sequence). The CDR3: CASSPQGAMGTEAFF. The CDR3 nucleotides are TGTGCCAGTAGTCCACAGGGGGCGATGGGGACTGAAGCTTTCTTT.

This clonotype has a count of ten or more. V is TRBV27 and J is TRBJ2-7; 11 bases fit TRBD2. The CDR3 consists of 18 residues. Germline V lookup: CDR1 MNHEY, CDR2 SMNVEV (reference sequence). The trim removed 3 bases at V and 7 bases at J, leaving 17 bases unmatched. CDR3 in amino acids: CASSFYLAGGTTLREQYF. The DNA of the CDR3 is TGTGCCAGCAGTTTCTACCTAGCGGGAGGTACAACCTTACGTGAGCAGTACTTC.

This chain joins TRBV5-1 and TRBJ2-2, with TRBD2 matching 11 bases. This CDR3 has 16 amino acids. The germline V gene encodes CDR1 SGHRS and CDR2 YFSETQ. V trimming: 0 bases; J trimming: 6 bases; junction bases outside the gene matches: 4. The CDR3 region is CASSLGRLAGPGELFF. The CDR3 nucleotides read TGCGCCAGCAGCTTGGGACGACTAGCGGGACCCGGGGAGCTGTTTTTT.

This clonotype was found a few times. The chain recombines TRBV30 with TRBJ2-7; D is uncertain. There are 14 residues in the CDR3. V was shortened by 3 bases and J by 0 bases, with 12 bases between the two germline ends. Germline V CDR1 and CDR2: GTSNPN, SVGIG (reference sequence). This chain's CDR3 is CAWRQPGGSYEQYF. The CDR3 nucleotides are TGTGCCTGGAGACAACCCGGTGGCTCCTACGAGCAGTACTTC.

The sample holds a few counts of this clonotype. The J gene is TRBJ2-7, the V gene TRBV30, with TRBD2 matching 10 bases. The germline V gene encodes CDR1 GTSNPN and CDR2 SVGIG (reference sequence). The J segment lost 5 bases and the V segment lost 3 bases, leaving 13 bases of the junction unmatched. The CDR3 loop spans 16 amino acids. CDR3 coding DNA: TGTGCCTGGAGCGAAGCAGGGGGACTAGCGATCCACGAGCAGTACTTC. It yields the protein CAWSEAGGLAIHEQYF.

This clonotype was picked up a small number of times. The rearrangement links TRBV28 to TRBJ2-5; 10 bases are a match to TRBD1. The CDR3 is made up of 16 amino acids. V shed 3 bases and J 3 bases; nucleotides not matched to a gene: 7. The germline V gene encodes CDR1 MDHEN and CDR2 SYDVKM. DNA for the CDR3: TGTGCCAGCAGTTTGGGGACAGGGGTAGGAGAAGAGACCCAGTACTTC. Translation: CASSLGTGVGEETQYF.

The V and J genes are TRBV4-1 and TRBJ1-5, with unresolved D. This CDR3 is built from 19 residues. The V end lost 0 bases, the J end lost 0 bases, and 18 bases lay between the germline ends. Per the germline V gene, CDR1 is MGHRA and CDR2 is YSYEKL. This CDR3 is CASSQDPGRRRHSNQPQHF. CDR3 sequence (DNA): TGCGCCAGCAGCCAAGATCCTGGGAGGAGACGGCATAGCAATCAGCCCCAGCATTTT.

The chain employs TRBV4-2 and TRBJ1-1, with D maybe TRBD1 (5 bases). Trimming pared 1 base from V and 4 bases from J, leaving 10 bases between. Germline V lookup: CDR1 LGHNA, CDR2 YNFKEQ. CDR3 length: 14 amino acids. The CDR3 protein is CASSQVGEFTEAFF. CDR3 DNA sequence: TGTGCCAGCAGCCAAGTGGGGGAGTTCACTGAAGCTTTCTTT.

This clonotype was observed many times. The chain carries TRBV13 and TRBJ2-7; D is possibly TRBD1 (6 bases). The CDR3 consists of 15 residues. The V end was cut by 2 bases, the J end by 0 bases, with 11 bases between. In germline, CDR1 is PRHDT, CDR2 FYEKMQ (reference sequence). The chain's CDR3 is CASSLSGALSYEQYF. The CDR3 nucleotides are TGTGCCAGCAGCTTATCAGGGGCCCTCTCCTACGAGCAGTACTTC.

This clonotype was observed a few times. The chain couples TRBV10-2 to TRBJ2-7, with 9 bases fitting TRBD2. Germline values: CDR1 WSHSY, CDR2 SAAADI. The ends lost 3 bases at V and 0 bases at J; junction bases unmatched: 6. This CDR3 is built from 16 residues. The DNA for the CDR3 is TGCGCCAGCAGTGATCCCCCGACTAGCGGCTCCTACGAGCAGTACTTC. This codes for CASSDPPTSGSYEQYF.

This rearrangement joins TRBV2 to TRBJ1-2; no clear D. V lost 3 bases, J lost 10 bases, and 9 bases lay in between. CDR3 length: 11 residues. CDR1 and CDR2 (germline): SNHLY, FYNNEI. CDR3 bases: TGTGCCAGCAGTGAGCAAGGCGACTACACCTTC. It is translated as CASSEQGDYTF.

This clonotype was seen a few times. This chain joins TRBV12-5 and TRBJ2-2; tentative D call: TRBD2 (6 bases). The CDR3 is made up of 12 amino acids. Germline assignment: CDR1 LGHNT and CDR2 FRNRAP. V was shortened by 7 bases and J by 6 bases, with 9 bases between the two germline ends. CDR3: CASVRESGELFF. The DNA for the CDR3 is TGTGCTAGTGTTCGGGAGTCCGGGGAGCTGTTTTTT.

The V and J genes are TRBV6-1 and TRBJ2-1, with a tentative D call TRBD2 (6 bases). Germline V gene lookup returns CDR1 MNHNS and CDR2 SASEGT. The CDR3 has 16 amino acids. V lost 5 bases and J lost 0, with 14 bases in between. In DNA, the CDR3 is TGTGCCAGCAGTCCGGGACTCATGAGCTCCTACAATGAGCAGTTCTTC. This encodes CASSPGLMSSYNEQFF.

There are a few counts of this clonotype. V gene TRBV6-2 or TRBV6-3 combines with J gene TRBJ2-1, with 7 bases aligning to TRBD2. CDR1 is MNHEY, CDR2 SVGEGT, per germline. The CDR3 is 17 amino acids. Trimming cost V 0 bases and J 5 bases; bases outside gene matches: 10. The CDR3 DNA sequence: TGTGCCAGCAGTTACTCGATGAGGGCTAGCGGAGACAATGAGCAGTTCTTC. Translation gives CASSYSMRASGDNEQFF.

CDR3 sequence (DNA): TGTGCCAGGCATTGGGGCAGTACAGATACGCAGTATTTT. Protein: CARHWGSTDTQYF. This rearrangement joins TRBV27 to TRBJ2-3, with D maybe TRBD1 (5 bases). Trimming removed 9 bases at V and 3 bases at J, with 13 bases between. The CDR3 totals 13 residues. Looked up from germline, CDR1 is MNHEY and CDR2 is SMNVEV (reference sequence).

The V call is TRBV9, the J call TRBJ2-5, with D possibly being TRBD1 (5 bases). The CDR3 totals 13 residues. V was trimmed by 2 bases and J by 5 bases, leaving 10 bases between them. The germline V gene encodes CDR1 SGDLS and CDR2 YYNGEE. DNA for the CDR3: TGTGCCAGCAGCGTGATGGGGCCGGAGACCCAGTACTTC. It yields the protein CASSVMGPETQYF.

The chain carries TRBV25-1 and TRBJ1-6; D is unresolved. The ends were cut back, 6 bases at V and 13 bases at J, with 13 bases in the middle. The length of the CDR3 is 12 residues. The germline V gene has CDR1 MGHDK and CDR2 SYGVNS. The CDR3 nucleotides read TGTGCCAGCAGGACACTCGAGGAGCCCCTCCACTTT. Translation gives CASRTLEEPLHF.

Only a few counts were recorded for this clonotype. V gene TRBV30 combines with J gene TRBJ2-7; TRBD1 agrees at 10 bases. Losses at the gene ends were 2 bases for V and 4 bases for J; bases not matched to a gene: 5. This CDR3 contains 14 residues. Germline lookup yields CDR1 GTSNPN and CDR2 SVGIG (reference sequence). The DNA for the CDR3 is TGTGCCTGGAGTCCCGGGACAGGGGATTACGAGCAGTACTTC. This translates into CAWSPGTGDYEQYF. Full variable domain (rest looked up from reference TRBV30 and TRBJ2-7): SQTIHQWPATLVQPVGSPLSLECTVEGTSNPNLYWYRQAAGRGLQLLFYSVGIGQISSEVPQNLSASRPQDRQFILSSKKLLLSDSGFYLCAWSPGTGDYEQYFGPGTRLTVT.

This CDR3 reads CSVTPRGRGDTEAFF. The DNA of the CDR3 is TGCAGCGTTACCCCCCGCGGCCGCGGGGACACTGAAGCTTTCTTT. The chain links TRBV29-1 to TRBJ1-1, with D unclear. V gave up 5 bases and J gave up 3 bases, with 19 bases separating them. CDR1 is SQVTM, CDR2 ANQGSEA, per germline. The CDR3 totals 15 residues. Combining the CDR3 with reference TRBV29-1 and TRBJ1-1 gives the whole variable domain SAVISQKPSRDICQRGTSLTIQCQVDSQVTMMFWYRQQPGQSLTLIATANQGSEATYESGFVIDKFPISRPNLTFSTLTVSNMSPEDSSIYLCSVTPRGRGDTEAFFGQGTRLTVV.

The J gene is TRBJ1-2, the V gene TRBV9; a possible D gene is TRBD1 (5 bases). The germline V and J ends were trimmed by 4 bases and 0 bases, with 13 bases remaining between them. The germline V gene encodes CDR1 SGDLS and CDR2 YYNGEE. The CDR3 is made up of 15 amino acids. CDR3 bases: TGTGCCAGCAGCTCCGAAACAGGTTCTAACTATGGCTACACCTTC. It specifies CASSSETGSNYGYTF.

This clonotype occurred many times. The J gene is TRBJ2-6, the V gene TRBV5-1; D ambiguous. The germline V gene has CDR1 SGHRS and CDR2 YFSETQ. V was cut by 3 bases and J by 1 base, with 5 bases left in between. CDR3 length equals 14 residues. Here the CDR3 DNA reads TGCGCCAGCAGCTATGGATCTGGGGCCAACGTCCTGACTTTC. Translation gives CASSYGSGANVLTF. Full variable domain (rest looked up from reference TRBV5-1 and TRBJ2-6): KAGVTQTPRYLIKTRGQQVTLSCSPISGHRSVSWYQQTPGQGLQFLFEYFSETQRNKGNFPGRFSGRQFSNSRSEMNVSTLELGDSALYLCASSYGSGANVLTFGAGSRLTVL.

Remarks on this clonotype: This could be a read error, since a much larger clone is one nucleotide away. This likely comes from a read error, as the CDR3 has no conserved phenylalanine or tryptophan at its end. V usage is TRBV12-3 or TRBV12-4 and J usage is TRBJ1-6; 8 bases match TRBD1. V dropped 3 bases and J dropped 7; count of bases not matched to a gene: 11. The CDR3 sequence is 17 residues long. This CDR3 is CASSFLYLQGENSPLHL. CDR3 nucleotide sequence: TGTGCCAGCAGTTTTCTTTACTTACAGGGGGAGAATTCACCCCTCCACCTT.

This clonotype was seen only a few times. This chain connects TRBV6-1 to TRBJ1-4; D is ambiguous. CDR3 length: 10 amino acids. Germline CDR1 reads MNHNS; CDR2 reads SASEGT. Trimming pared 8 bases from V and 6 bases from J, leaving 4 bases between. CDR3 loop: CASFDEKLFF. Written as DNA, the CDR3 is TGTGCCAGCTTCGATGAAAAACTGTTTTTT.